These T cell receptor beta chains were read from a single sample in a study of blood T cell repertoires in COVID-19. TCRdb's copy holds only in-frame clones and misses some; the assay was immunoSEQ multiplex PCR. The sample yields about 69,000 clones, under 85% seen once. Source material: peripheral blood. The origin of the receptors is a man in his fifties or sixties with COVID-19, enrolled during active disease. Both conserved end residues are part of each CDR3. A D gene is named only where the DNA matches it firmly. Some rows have no size entry. The others give once, few or many, or a class for an expanded clone.

v_gene: TRBV7-6
abundance: .
d_gene: .
j_gene: TRBJ2-3
CDR3nt: TGTGCCAGCAGCTCCGCCACGGGGCGGGGGCGGTGTCATACGCAGTATTTT
CDR3aa: CASSSATGRGRCHTQYF

v_gene: TRBV7-6
abundance: .
d_gene: TRBD1
j_gene: TRBJ2-1
CDR3nt: TGTGCCAGCAGCACCCGGGACAGGGGAAGTGAGCAGTTCTTC
CDR3aa: CASSTRDRGSEQFF

v_gene: TRBV5-5
abundance: .
d_gene: .
j_gene: TRBJ1-1
CDR3nt: TGTGCCAGCAGCTTGGCAGGACTAAACATGAACACTGAAGCTTTCTTT
CDR3aa: CASSLAGLNMNTEAFF

v_gene: TRBV11-3
abundance: .
d_gene: TRBD2
j_gene: TRBJ2-2
CDR3nt: TGTGCCAGCAGTCCAGGTAGCGGGGGGGCCAAGAGCACCGGGGAGCTGTTTTTT
CDR3aa: CASSPGSGGAKSTGELFF

v_gene: TRBV5-4
abundance: once
d_gene: TRBD1
j_gene: TRBJ1-1
CDR3nt: TGTGCCAGCAGCTTGGCCGACAGGGGGCGATACACTGAAGCTTTCTTT
CDR3aa: CASSLADRGRYTEAFF

v_gene: TRBV19
abundance: .
d_gene: .
j_gene: TRBJ1-5
CDR3nt: TGTGCCAGTAGTAGCTGGACAGAGTATAGCAATCAGCCCCAGCATTTT
CDR3aa: CASSSWTEYSNQPQHF

v_gene: TRBV5-1
abundance: once
d_gene: TRBD1
j_gene: TRBJ1-1
CDR3nt: TGCGCCAGCAGCCGGATGGGACAGGGGGCCACTGAAGCTTTCTTT
CDR3aa: CASSRMGQGATEAFF

v_gene: TRBV7-9
abundance: .
d_gene: .
j_gene: TRBJ2-3
CDR3nt: TGTGCCAGCAGCCGAGGAGATACGCAGTATTTT
CDR3aa: CASSRGDTQYF

v_gene: TRBV18
abundance: .
d_gene: .
j_gene: TRBJ1-5
CDR3nt: TGTGCCAGCTCACCAGGCTTCAGGGAGGGTCAGCCCCAGCATTTT
CDR3aa: CASSPGFREGQPQHF

v_gene: TRBV6-5
abundance: once
d_gene: .
j_gene: TRBJ2-7
CDR3nt: TGTGCCAGCAGTTCCCTCTACGAGCAGTACTTC
CDR3aa: CASSSLYEQYF

v_gene: TRBV6-6
abundance: .
d_gene: .
j_gene: TRBJ2-1
CDR3nt: TGTGCCAGCAGTTACGGGGAGGTCCCGTTCTTC
CDR3aa: CASSYGEVPFF

v_gene: TRBV5-4
abundance: .
d_gene: TRBD2
j_gene: TRBJ2-5
CDR3nt: TGTGCCAGCAGCTTGTGGGATAGCGGGGAAGAGACCCAGTACTTC
CDR3aa: CASSLWDSGEETQYF

v_gene: TRBV5-1
abundance: .
d_gene: TRBD1
j_gene: TRBJ2-2
CDR3nt: TGCGCCAGCAGCAAGCTGACAGGGGGCGATGGCGGGGAGCTGTTTTTT
CDR3aa: CASSKLTGGDGGELFF

v_gene: TRBV6-2/TRBV6-3
abundance: .
d_gene: TRBD2
j_gene: TRBJ2-1
CDR3nt: TGTGCCAGCAGTCCCGAACCGGGACTAGCGGGGGGGTTTGAGCAGTTCTTC
CDR3aa: CASSPEPGLAGGFEQFF

v_gene: TRBV29-1
abundance: .
d_gene: TRBD2
j_gene: TRBJ2-5
CDR3nt: TGCAGCGTTGAGGCTAGCGGGGGGCCCAGAGAGACCCAGTACTTC
CDR3aa: CSVEASGGPRETQYF

v_gene: TRBV19
abundance: once
d_gene: .
j_gene: TRBJ1-4
CDR3nt: TGTGCCAGTAGTATCCGACATTTCGGTGAAAAACTGTTTTTT
CDR3aa: CASSIRHFGEKLFF

v_gene: TRBV6-6
abundance: .
d_gene: .
j_gene: TRBJ2-2
CDR3nt: TGTGCCAGCAGTTATTCGGTCTCTAACACCGGGGAGCTGTTTTTT
CDR3aa: CASSYSVSNTGELFF

v_gene: TRBV3-1/TRBV3-2
abundance: .
d_gene: TRBD1
j_gene: TRBJ2-3
CDR3nt: TGTGCCAGCAGCCCGACAGGGAGCACAGATACGCAGTATTTT
CDR3aa: CASSPTGSTDTQYF

v_gene: TRBV6-5
abundance: .
d_gene: TRBD1
j_gene: TRBJ2-7
CDR3nt: TGTGCCAGCAGTTACTCCGGACAGGGATTTTACGAGCAGTACTTC
CDR3aa: CASSYSGQGFYEQYF

v_gene: TRBV19
abundance: .
d_gene: .
j_gene: TRBJ1-5
CDR3nt: TGTGCCAGTAAGGACAGAGGCAATCAGCCCCAGCATTTT
CDR3aa: CASKDRGNQPQHF

v_gene: TRBV24-1
abundance: .
d_gene: .
j_gene: TRBJ1-4
CDR3nt: TGTGCCACCAGTGATACAAGACAGGCAACTAATGAAAAACTGTTTTTT
CDR3aa: CATSDTRQATNEKLFF

v_gene: TRBV19
abundance: .
d_gene: .
j_gene: TRBJ1-2
CDR3nt: TGTGCCAGTAGCACCCCTCATCAGGCGGGGAACTATGGCTACACCTTC
CDR3aa: CASSTPHQAGNYGYTF

v_gene: TRBV5-1
abundance: once
d_gene: TRBD1
j_gene: TRBJ2-7
CDR3nt: TGCGCCAGCAGACTTGGACAGGGGAAGGAGCAGTACTTC
CDR3aa: CASRLGQGKEQYF

v_gene: TRBV9
abundance: .
d_gene: .
j_gene: TRBJ2-2
CDR3nt: TGTGCCAGCAGCGCTCCGGGTGGTAGCACCGGGGAGCTGTTTTTT
CDR3aa: CASSAPGGSTGELFF

v_gene: TRBV10-1
abundance: .
d_gene: .
j_gene: TRBJ1-1
CDR3nt: TGCGCCAGCAGTTTAACAGGGAACACTGAAGCTTTCTTT
CDR3aa: CASSLTGNTEAFF

v_gene: TRBV7-6
abundance: .
d_gene: TRBD2
j_gene: TRBJ2-1
CDR3nt: TGTGCCAGCAGCTTGGGGACTAGCGGAGGGGGGCAGTTCTTC
CDR3aa: CASSLGTSGGGQFF

v_gene: TRBV15
abundance: .
d_gene: .
j_gene: TRBJ2-5
CDR3nt: TGTGCCACCAGCCCGGGGGGCGGGGGCAACCAAGAGACCCAGTACTTC
CDR3aa: CATSPGGGGNQETQYF

v_gene: TRBV12-5
abundance: .
d_gene: .
j_gene: TRBJ1-2
CDR3nt: TGTGCTAGTGGTTTGGTACGGTTCAGGGATGGCTACACCTTC
CDR3aa: CASGLVRFRDGYTF

v_gene: TRBV6-5
abundance: .
d_gene: TRBD1
j_gene: TRBJ2-2
CDR3nt: TGTGCCAGCAGTTATGACAGGGCGAACACCGGGGAGCTGTTTTTT
CDR3aa: CASSYDRANTGELFF

v_gene: TRBV19
abundance: .
d_gene: TRBD1
j_gene: TRBJ1-3
CDR3nt: TGTGCCAGTAGTGACAGGGGACCTGGAAACACCATATATTTT
CDR3aa: CASSDRGPGNTIYF

v_gene: TRBV15
abundance: once
d_gene: .
j_gene: TRBJ1-5
CDR3nt: TGTGCCACCAGACAGGGTGAACAGCCCCAGCATTTT
CDR3aa: CATRQGEQPQHF

v_gene: TRBV18
abundance: .
d_gene: TRBD2
j_gene: TRBJ2-1
CDR3nt: TGTGCCAGCTCACGAACCGGGACTAGCGGCTATGAGCAGTTCTTC
CDR3aa: CASSRTGTSGYEQFF

v_gene: TRBV24-1
abundance: .
d_gene: .
j_gene: TRBJ2-5
CDR3nt: TGTGCCACCAGTGATTTGACTAGTCCCGAGACCCAGTACTTC
CDR3aa: CATSDLTSPETQYF

v_gene: TRBV5-1
abundance: few
d_gene: .
j_gene: TRBJ2-1
CDR3nt: TGCGCCAGCAGCTTGTCCGGGTTAAACAATGAGCAGTTCTTC
CDR3aa: CASSLSGLNNEQFF

v_gene: TRBV12-5
abundance: once
d_gene: .
j_gene: TRBJ2-1
CDR3nt: TGTGCTAGTGGTTTGACAGTGGGGCAGGGGCTCTACAATGAGCAGTTCTTC
CDR3aa: CASGLTVGQGLYNEQFF

v_gene: TRBV11-2
abundance: .
d_gene: .
j_gene: TRBJ2-6
CDR3nt: TGTGCCAGCAGCTCTATGTTATCTGGGGCCAACGTCCTGACTTTC
CDR3aa: CASSSMLSGANVLTF

v_gene: TRBV6-5
abundance: .
d_gene: TRBD1
j_gene: TRBJ1-4
CDR3nt: TGTGCCAGCAGTTCCGGGACAGGGGAAGAAAAACTGTTTTTT
CDR3aa: CASSSGTGEEKLFF

v_gene: TRBV18
abundance: .
d_gene: TRBD1
j_gene: TRBJ1-5
CDR3nt: TGTGCCAGCCGCCCCCCAGACAGGGCCTTAAATCAGCCCCAGCATTTT
CDR3aa: CASRPPDRALNQPQHF

v_gene: TRBV11-2
abundance: .
d_gene: .
j_gene: TRBJ2-7
CDR3nt: TGTGCCAGCAGCTCAGGGGTCCGTAACGAGCAGTACTTC
CDR3aa: CASSSGVRNEQYF

v_gene: TRBV7-9
abundance: few
d_gene: TRBD1
j_gene: TRBJ2-2
CDR3nt: TGTGCCAGCAGCCCGGGACAGGGTATACTCGGGGAGCTGTTTTTT
CDR3aa: CASSPGQGILGELFF

v_gene: TRBV6-5
abundance: .
d_gene: TRBD1
j_gene: TRBJ1-2
CDR3nt: TGTGCCAGCACGGACAGGGGGCAAAACTATGGCTACACCTTC
CDR3aa: CASTDRGQNYGYTF

v_gene: TRBV6-5
abundance: .
d_gene: .
j_gene: TRBJ1-5
CDR3nt: TGTGCCAGCAGTTACTCAGGAGCAGCTAATCAGCCCCAGCATTTT
CDR3aa: CASSYSGAANQPQHF

v_gene: TRBV7-2
abundance: .
d_gene: .
j_gene: TRBJ1-1
CDR3nt: TGTGCCAGCAGCTTATCCTCTCCTGAAGCTTTCTTT
CDR3aa: CASSLSSPEAFF

v_gene: TRBV7-3
abundance: .
d_gene: TRBD1
j_gene: TRBJ2-3
CDR3nt: TGTGCCAGCAGCCAAAACGGACAGGGGGGAGATACGCAGTATTTT
CDR3aa: CASSQNGQGGDTQYF

v_gene: TRBV7-2
abundance: .
d_gene: .
j_gene: TRBJ2-3
CDR3nt: TGTGCCAGCAATTCAAGGGGTGGGATGGGCACAGATACGCAGTATTTT
CDR3aa: CASNSRGGMGTDTQYF

v_gene: TRBV7-9
abundance: .
d_gene: .
j_gene: TRBJ1-3
CDR3nt: TGTGCCAGCTCCCCCGACATCGCTGGAAACACCATATATTTT
CDR3aa: CASSPDIAGNTIYF

v_gene: TRBV5-4
abundance: .
d_gene: TRBD1
j_gene: TRBJ2-2
CDR3nt: TGTGCCAGCAGTTCCGGGACAGCGAACACCGGGGAGCTGTTTTTT
CDR3aa: CASSSGTANTGELFF

v_gene: TRBV7-9
abundance: .
d_gene: .
j_gene: TRBJ2-3
CDR3nt: TGTGCCAGCAGTATAGGGGCAAATACGCAGTATTTT
CDR3aa: CASSIGANTQYF

v_gene: TRBV2
abundance: .
d_gene: .
j_gene: TRBJ2-2
CDR3nt: TGTGCCAGCAGTCCCGGGAACACCGGGGAGCTGTTTTTT
CDR3aa: CASSPGNTGELFF